The 3 T cell receptor beta chains reported below all come from one sample, sequenced in a study of OX40 agonist ivuxolimab in advanced cancers. TCRdb's table, derived via immunoSEQ multiplex PCR, lists solely in-frame clones and lacks some. Of fewer than 85,000 clones in the sample, 65% to 90% were seen once. The source material was CD4+ or CD8+ T cells sorted from blood, sampled in a trial of the OX40 agonist ivuxolimab. Receptors originate from an adult with an advanced solid tumor such as melanoma, head and neck, liver or kidney cancer.

This clone was observed a few times. The J gene is TRBJ2-2, the V gene TRBV23-1; D is possibly TRBD2 (6 bases). TRBV23-1 carries the ORF label, with uncertain function. V lost 7 bases to trimming and J lost 0 bases, with 12 bases between them. The CDR3 is 15 amino acids. CDR3 sequence (DNA): TGCGCCAGCACCCAGGGAGGTACGAACACCGGGGAGCTGTTTTTT. This encodes CASTQGGTNTGELFF.

This chain joins TRBV29-1 and TRBJ1-2; no clear D gene. Germline loops: CDR1 SQVTM, CDR2 ANQGSEA. This CDR3 has 13 amino acids. With 5 bases removed from V and 3 bases from J, the gap between germline ends came to 13 bases. The CDR3 loop reads CSVPDTRHYGYTF. In DNA form, the CDR3 reads TGCAGCGTTCCCGATACTCGTCACTATGGCTACACCTTC.

The chain couples TRBV7-2 to TRBJ2-1; 10 bases match TRBD2. The ends lost 3 bases at V and 7 bases at J; junction bases unmatched: 6. CDR3 length equals 15 residues. The germline gives CDR1 SGHTA, CDR2 FQGNSA. CDR3 coding DNA: TGTGCCAGCAGCTTCCAGCGGGGGGGCCGAAATGAGCAGTTCTTC. Its translation: CASSFQRGGRNEQFF. The full variable domain, rest sourced from reference TRBV7-2 and TRBJ2-1, is GAGVSQSPSNKVTEKGKDVELRCDPISGHTALYWYRQSLGQGLEFLIYFQGNSAPDKSGLPSDRFSAERTGGSVSTLTIQRTQQEDSAVYLCASSFQRGGRNEQFFGPGTRLTVL.